This TCR beta chain was recovered during a study of blood T cell repertoires in COVID-19. Overall study context: From T cells, B-cell-depleted T cells, or PBMCs came the material, which was cDNA or gDNA.

Study processing details: Counts of nucleated cells, estimated from reference gene primer amplification, were obtained. This table comes from immunoSEQ multiplex PCR, and its TCRdb copy is limited to in-frame clones, with some not included. The V and J calls and clone size were taken over from that table, and D and trimming were inferred from the DNA. The sample contains about 300,000 clones, 70% to 90% of which appear only once. Germline values: CDR1 LGHNA, CDR2 YNFKEQ. The CDR3 spans 16 residues. After removal of 0 bases from V and 7 bases from J, the junction contained 7 bases not matched to a gene. This clone is a singleton in its sample.

This chain joins TRBV4-2 and TRBJ2-7; 12 bases are shared with TRBD1. This TCR derives from a woman aged 25-40 years who had recovered from COVID-19. The material sequenced was peripheral blood. CDR3 sequence: CASSQERDRGPGEQYF. The CDR3, as DNA: TGTGCCAGCAGCCAAGAACGGGACAGGGGGCCGGGAGAGCAGTACTTC.